These 3 T cell receptor beta chains originate from one sample sequenced in a study of vaccination effects on CD4 cells after COVID-19. Under the ViraFEST assay, PBMC were stimulated with viral peptide pools so that antigen-specific CD4+ T cells expanded. Sequencing was performed afterwards. The culture ran for about 11 days, and then CD4+ T cells were isolated. In the vaccine recipients, nucleocapsid antibodies were negative and there was no prior SARS-CoV-2 infection. Antigens of these TCRs are unknown. Produced via immunoSEQ multiplex PCR; TCRdb's table is partial and in-frame only. The sample has 24,000 or so clones; around 72% are singletons. Here the sequenced sample was CD4+ T cells from PBMCs cultured with SARS-CoV-2 spike peptides, taken before COVID-19 vaccination. These receptors all stem from a human donor who received a COVID-19 vaccine.

The J gene is TRBJ2-7, the V gene TRBV10-3, with 8 nucleotides matching TRBD1. CDR3 length equals 14 residues. Germline-derived CDR1 and CDR2 are ENHRY and SYGVKD. Here the CDR3 DNA reads TGTGCTACTGCGGGACAGGAGCCCCTAGACGAGCAGTACTTC. This encodes CATAGQEPLDEQYF.

The V call is TRBV5-1, the J call TRBJ2-7; D remains unclear. The germline gives CDR1 SGHRS, CDR2 YFSETQ. V dropped 1 base and J dropped 4 bases, with 6 bases sitting between them. The CDR3 runs to 12 residues. The CDR3 spells CASSLNEYEQYF. The DNA for the CDR3 is TGCGCCAGCAGCTTGAATGAATACGAGCAGTACTTC.

The rearrangement joins TRBV4-2 to TRBJ2-1, with 9 bases lining up with TRBD1. The V gene end was trimmed by 1 base and the J gene end by 6 bases; junction bases not matched to a gene: 7. The CDR3 sequence is 16 residues long. The germline V gene encodes CDR1 LGHNA and CDR2 YNFKEQ. The DNA for the CDR3 is TGTGCCAGCAGCCAAGCTGGGACAGGGCGGTCCAATGAGCAGTTCTTC. Protein sequence: CASSQAGTGRSNEQFF.